The TCR beta chain under discussion was sequenced for a study of T cell repertoires in cytomegalovirus infection (dated by TCRdb to the late 2010s). About the investigation overall: The peptide stimulations were aimed at well-studied HLA-B-restricted epitopes as well as recently identified HLA-C-restricted CMV epitopes, whose presentation resists viral immunomodulation. Donor HLA type was relevant to the analysis, as public TCR beta signatures indicated carriage of CMV infection together with the matching HLA type. The study at large found these results: The ex vivo response was dominated by HLA-C-restricted CMV-specific TCR beta clonotypes, which also provided the single most frequent clonotype in two of eight donors. Carriers of CMV infection plus the relevant HLA type were discriminated by the cumulative frequency of public TCR beta family members in the study cohort and in an independent approximately 340-donor cohort.

There are 15 amino acids in the CDR3, from cysteine to phenylalanine inclusive. Just the 45-base CDR3 DNA is kept, in frame starting at base 1. Between the V and J ends, shortened by 6 bases and 5 bases respectively, the junction contains 14 bases. The germline V gene encodes CDR1 MNHNS and CDR2 SASEGT. This clonotype was detected a few times. Its antigen is not yet known. No much larger clone is present one base from it, and per-base qualities are unavailable. The sample's treatment or condition label, in plain terms: in vitro stimulation with specific CMV peptide epitopes to enrich CMV-specific T cells. The sample was run on an Illumina HiSeq 1500. TCRdb reran the public reads through fastp at Q25 and MiXCR, keeping productive beta chains. Each record represents a unique CDR3 protein, reported with the most common genes and DNA among its rows. The sample has hundreds of thousands of distinct CDR3 sequences on record, about 33% of them singletons. The leading ten clones occupy roughly 20% of the sample.

The TCR originated in a human donor in good health (CMV status not recorded). Some clones in this sample may be carry-over from other donors' samples. The sequence joins TRBV6-1 to TRBJ1-6; the best D guess is TRBD1, with 5 bases matching. Sequencing was performed on cultured PBMCs, taken from culture after CMV antigen stimulation. Read as DNA, the sequence is TGTGCCAGCAGCCTCCAAGGAGGGGATAATTCACCCCTCCACTTT. This codes for CASSLQGGDNSPLHF.